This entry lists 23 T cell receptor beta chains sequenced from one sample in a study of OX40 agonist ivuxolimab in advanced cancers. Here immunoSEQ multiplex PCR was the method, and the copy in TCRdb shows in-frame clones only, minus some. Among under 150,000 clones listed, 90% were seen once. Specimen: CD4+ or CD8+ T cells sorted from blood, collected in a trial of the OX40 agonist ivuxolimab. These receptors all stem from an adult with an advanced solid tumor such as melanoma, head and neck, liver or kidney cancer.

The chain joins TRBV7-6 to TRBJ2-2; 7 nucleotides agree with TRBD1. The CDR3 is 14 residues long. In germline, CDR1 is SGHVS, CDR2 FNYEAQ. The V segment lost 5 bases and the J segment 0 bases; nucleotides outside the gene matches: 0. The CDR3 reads CASSGTANTGELFF. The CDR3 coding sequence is TGTGCCAGCAGCGGGACAGCGAACACCGGGGAGCTGTTTTTT.

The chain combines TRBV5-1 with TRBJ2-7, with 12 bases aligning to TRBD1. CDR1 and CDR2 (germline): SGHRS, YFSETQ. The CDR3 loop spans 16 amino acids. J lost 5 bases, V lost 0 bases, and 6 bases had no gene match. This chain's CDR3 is CASSLAGDRGRDEQYF. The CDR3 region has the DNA TGCGCCAGCAGCTTGGCGGGGGACAGGGGGCGCGACGAGCAGTACTTC.

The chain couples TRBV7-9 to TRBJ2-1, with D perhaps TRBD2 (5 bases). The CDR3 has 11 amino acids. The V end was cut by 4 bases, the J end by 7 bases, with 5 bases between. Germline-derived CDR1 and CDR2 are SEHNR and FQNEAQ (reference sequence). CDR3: CASSWENEQFF. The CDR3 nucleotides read TGTGCCAGCAGCTGGGAGAATGAGCAGTTCTTC.

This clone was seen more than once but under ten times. The DNA of the CDR3 is TGTGCCAGCAGCTTAACCGGACTCCTAGCTTTCTTT. Translating gives CASSLTGLLAFF. The rearrangement links TRBV7-9 to TRBJ1-1; no firm D call. CDR1 is SEHNR and CDR2 is FQNEAQ in the germline V gene (reference sequence). The CDR3 length is 12 residues. Trimming took 2 bases from V and 10 from J, leaving 11 bases between them.

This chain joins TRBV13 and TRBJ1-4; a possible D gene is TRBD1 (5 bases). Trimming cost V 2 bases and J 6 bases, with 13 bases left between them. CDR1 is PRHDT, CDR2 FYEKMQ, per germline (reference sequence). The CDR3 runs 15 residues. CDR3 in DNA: TGTGCCAGCAGCTTAAGGGGCTTCGAGGATGAAAAACTGTTTTTT. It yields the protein CASSLRGFEDEKLFF. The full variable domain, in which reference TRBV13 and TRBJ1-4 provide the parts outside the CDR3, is AAGVIQSPRHLIKEKRETATLKCYPIPRHDTVYWYQQGPGQDPQFLISFYEKMQSDKGSIPDRFSAQQFSDYHSELNMSSLELGDSALYFCASSLRGFEDEKLFFGSGTQLSVL.

The CDR3 region has the DNA TGTGCCAGCAGTCCTTATTCTAGGGTGGCCAACGTCCTGACTTTC. Its translation: CASSPYSRVANVLTF. The rearrangement links TRBV28 to TRBJ2-6; the D is unclear. The CDR3 totals 15 residues. V was shortened by 5 bases and J by 6 bases, with 14 bases between the two germline ends. Germline V gene sequence: CDR1 MDHEN, CDR2 SYDVKM.

The DNA for the CDR3 is TGTGCCAGCAGCCAAACCTCCGAGCAGTACTTC. This translates into CASSQTSEQYF. The chain joins TRBV7-9 to TRBJ2-7; D call uncertain. The CDR3 loop spans 11 amino acids. Trimming removed 5 bases from V and 6 bases from J, with 8 bases in between. The germline gives CDR1 SEHNR, CDR2 FQNEAQ (reference sequence).

CDR3 sequence: CASRPLGNTEAFF. In nucleotides, the CDR3 is TGTGCCAGCAGGCCATTGGGGAACACTGAAGCTTTCTTT. This chain connects TRBV27 to TRBJ1-1; D unresolved. The CDR3 has 13 amino acids. Per the germline V gene, CDR1 is MNHEY and CDR2 is SMNVEV (reference sequence). Between the trimmed V and J ends, which lost 6 bases and 1 base, there was a span of 9 bases.

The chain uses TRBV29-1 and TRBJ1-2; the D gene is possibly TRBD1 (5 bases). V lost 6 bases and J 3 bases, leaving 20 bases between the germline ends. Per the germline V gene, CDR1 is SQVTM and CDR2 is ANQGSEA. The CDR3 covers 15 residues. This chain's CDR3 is CSVALAPGAHYGYTF. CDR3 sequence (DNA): TGCAGCGTGGCCTTGGCACCTGGGGCCCACTATGGCTACACCTTC.

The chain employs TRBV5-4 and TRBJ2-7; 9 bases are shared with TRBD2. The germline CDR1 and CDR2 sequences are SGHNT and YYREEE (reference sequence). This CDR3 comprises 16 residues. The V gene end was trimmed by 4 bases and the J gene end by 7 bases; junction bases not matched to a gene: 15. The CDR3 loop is CASSPGASGMVREQYF. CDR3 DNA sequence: TGTGCCAGCAGCCCGGGGGCTAGCGGGATGGTACGGGAGCAGTACTTC.

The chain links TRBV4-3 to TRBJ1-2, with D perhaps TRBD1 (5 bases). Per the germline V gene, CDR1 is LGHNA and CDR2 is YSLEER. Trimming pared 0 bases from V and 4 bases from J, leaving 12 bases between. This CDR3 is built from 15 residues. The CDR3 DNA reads TGCGCCAGCAGCCAAGACGAGGGGCTCTCCTATGGCTACACCTTC. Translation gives CASSQDEGLSYGYTF.

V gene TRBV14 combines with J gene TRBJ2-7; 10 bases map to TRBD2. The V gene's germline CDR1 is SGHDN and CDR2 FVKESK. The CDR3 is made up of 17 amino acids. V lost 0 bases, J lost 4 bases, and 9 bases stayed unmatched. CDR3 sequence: CASSQDTVAGGPYEQYF. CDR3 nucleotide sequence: TGTGCCAGCAGCCAAGATACGGTAGCGGGAGGACCGTACGAGCAGTACTTC. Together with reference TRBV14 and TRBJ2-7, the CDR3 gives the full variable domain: EAGVTQFPSHSVIEKGQTVTLRCDPISGHDNLYWYRRVMGKEIKFLLHFVKESKQDESGMPNNRFLAERTGGTYSTLKVQPAELEDSGVYFCASSQDTVAGGPYEQYFGPGTRLTVT.

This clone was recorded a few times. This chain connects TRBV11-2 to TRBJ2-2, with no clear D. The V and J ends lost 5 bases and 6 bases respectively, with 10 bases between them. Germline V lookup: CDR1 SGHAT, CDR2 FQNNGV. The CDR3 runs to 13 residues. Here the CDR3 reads CASSREAAGELFF. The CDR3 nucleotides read TGTGCCAGCAGCCGAGAGGCAGCCGGGGAGCTGTTTTTT.

CDR3 protein: CASSSGQGYQPQHF. The CDR3 coding sequence is TGTGCCAGCAGCTCGGGACAGGGATATCAGCCCCAGCATTTT. The gene calls are TRBV5-4 and TRBJ1-5; 9 bases line up with TRBD1. After removal of 3 bases from V and 5 bases from J, the junction contained 3 bases not matched to a gene. This CDR3 contains 14 residues. Germline V lookup: CDR1 SGHNT, CDR2 YYREEE (reference sequence).

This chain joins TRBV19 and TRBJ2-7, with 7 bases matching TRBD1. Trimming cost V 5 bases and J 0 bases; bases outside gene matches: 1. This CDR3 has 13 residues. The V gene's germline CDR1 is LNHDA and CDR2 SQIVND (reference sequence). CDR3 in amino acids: CASSGDSSYEQYF. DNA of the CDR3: TGTGCCAGTAGTGGGGACAGCTCCTACGAGCAGTACTTC.

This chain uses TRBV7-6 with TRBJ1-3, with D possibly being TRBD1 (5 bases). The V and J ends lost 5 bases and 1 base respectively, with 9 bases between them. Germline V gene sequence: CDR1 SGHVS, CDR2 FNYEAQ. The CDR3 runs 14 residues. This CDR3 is CASSGRTSGNTIYF. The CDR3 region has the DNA TGTGCCAGCAGCGGCAGGACATCTGGAAACACCATATATTTT.

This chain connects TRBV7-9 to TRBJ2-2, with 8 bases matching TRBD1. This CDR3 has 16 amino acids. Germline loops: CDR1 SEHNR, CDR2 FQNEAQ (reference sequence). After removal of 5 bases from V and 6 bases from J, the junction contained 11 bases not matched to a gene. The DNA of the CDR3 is TGTGCCAGCAGCCCAGGGGGCAGGAGATTAGCCGGGGAGCTGTTTTTT. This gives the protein CASSPGGRRLAGELFF. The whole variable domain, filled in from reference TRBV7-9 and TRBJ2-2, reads DTGVSQNPRHKITKRGQNVTFRCDPISEHNRLYWYRQTLGQGPEFLTYFQNEAQLEKSRLLSDRFSAERPKGSFSTLEIQRTEQGDSAMYLCASSPGGRRLAGELFFGEGSRLTVL.

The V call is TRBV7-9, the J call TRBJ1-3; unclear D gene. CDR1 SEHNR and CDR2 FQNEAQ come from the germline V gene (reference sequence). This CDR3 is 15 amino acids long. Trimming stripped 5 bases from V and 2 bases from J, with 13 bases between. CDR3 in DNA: TGTGCCAGCAGCCCCCCAAGGGCAGCTGGAAACACCATATATTTT. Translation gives CASSPPRAAGNTIYF.

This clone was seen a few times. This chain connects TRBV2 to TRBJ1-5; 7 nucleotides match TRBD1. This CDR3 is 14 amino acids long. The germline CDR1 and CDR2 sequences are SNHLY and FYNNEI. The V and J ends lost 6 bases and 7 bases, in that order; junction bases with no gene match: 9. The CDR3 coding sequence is TGTGCCAGCAGGCTAAGACAGGGTGGGCAGCCCCAGCATTTT. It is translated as CASRLRQGGQPQHF. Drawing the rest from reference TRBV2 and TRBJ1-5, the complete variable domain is EPEVTQTPSHQVTQMGQEVILRCVPISNHLYFYWYRQILGQKVEFLVSFYNNEISEKSEIFDDQFSVERPDGSNFTLKIRSTKLEDSAMYFCASRLRQGGQPQHFGDGTRLSIL.

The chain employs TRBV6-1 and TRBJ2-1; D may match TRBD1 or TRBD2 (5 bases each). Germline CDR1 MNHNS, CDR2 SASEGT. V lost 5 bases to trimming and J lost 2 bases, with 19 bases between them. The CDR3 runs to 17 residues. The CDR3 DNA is TGTGCCAGCAGTAAAGACCTCGGGGCTGTCACCTACAATGAGCAGTTCTTC. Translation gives CASSKDLGAVTYNEQFF.

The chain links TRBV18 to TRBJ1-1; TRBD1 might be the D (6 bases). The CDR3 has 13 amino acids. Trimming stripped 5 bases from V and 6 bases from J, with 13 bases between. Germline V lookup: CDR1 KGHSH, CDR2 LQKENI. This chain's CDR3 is CASSTSTGPEAFF. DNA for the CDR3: TGTGCCAGCTCAACATCCACAGGGCCTGAAGCTTTCTTT.

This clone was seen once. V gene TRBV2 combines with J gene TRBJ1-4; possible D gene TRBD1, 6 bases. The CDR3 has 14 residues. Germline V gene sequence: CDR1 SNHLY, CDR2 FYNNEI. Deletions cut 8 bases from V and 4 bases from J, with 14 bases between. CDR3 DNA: TGTGCCAGCTCCAGCCGGGACAATAATGAAAAACTGTTTTTT. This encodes CASSSRDNNEKLFF.

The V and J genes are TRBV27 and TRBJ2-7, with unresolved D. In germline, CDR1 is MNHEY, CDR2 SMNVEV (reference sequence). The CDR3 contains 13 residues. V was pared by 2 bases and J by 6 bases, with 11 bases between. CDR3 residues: CASSLNSLGEQYF. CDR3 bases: TGTGCCAGCAGTTTAAATAGTCTAGGCGAGCAGTACTTC.